This T cell receptor (beta chain) originates from a study of blood T cell repertoires in COVID-19. Generated by immunoSEQ multiplex PCR, the TCRdb table keeps only in-frame clones and is missing some. The sample has 250,000 to 300,000 clones, approximately 86% seen once. Cohort allocation depended upon clinical history that participants reported. Sequenced: PBMCs or T cells enriched from blood (not recorded which). This TCR was recovered from a woman aged 25 to 45 who had recovered from COVID-19.

The CDR3 loop reads CASRKDRAYGYTF. The CDR3 nucleotides are TGTGCCAGCAGAAAGGACAGGGCCTATGGCTACACCTTC. The chain employs TRBV6-5 and TRBJ1-2, with TRBD1 matching over 8 bases. Germline V CDR1 and CDR2: MNHEY, SVGAGI. The CDR3 totals 13 residues. J lost 4 bases, V lost 6 bases, and 4 bases had no gene match.